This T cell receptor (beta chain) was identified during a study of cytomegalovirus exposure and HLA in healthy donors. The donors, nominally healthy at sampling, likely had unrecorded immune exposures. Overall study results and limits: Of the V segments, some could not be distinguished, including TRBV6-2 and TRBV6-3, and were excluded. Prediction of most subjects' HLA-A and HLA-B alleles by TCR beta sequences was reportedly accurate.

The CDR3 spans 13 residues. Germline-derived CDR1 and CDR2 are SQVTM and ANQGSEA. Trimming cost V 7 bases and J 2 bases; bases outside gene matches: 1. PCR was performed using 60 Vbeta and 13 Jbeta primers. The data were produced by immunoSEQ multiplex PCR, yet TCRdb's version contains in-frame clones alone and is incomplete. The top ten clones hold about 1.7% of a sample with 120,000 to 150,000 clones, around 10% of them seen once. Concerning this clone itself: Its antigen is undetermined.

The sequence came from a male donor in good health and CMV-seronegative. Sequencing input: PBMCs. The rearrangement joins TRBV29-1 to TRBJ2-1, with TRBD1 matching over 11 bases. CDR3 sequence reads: CSGGQGAYNEQFF. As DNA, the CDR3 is TGCAGCGGGGGACAGGGGGCCTACAATGAGCAGTTCTTC.